The following is a TCR beta chain sequence with its context. Its specificity is unknown. The sample belongs to a study of somatic mutations in cytotoxic T cells in rheumatoid arthritis. About the study: Patients gave 30 ml EDTA peripheral blood immediately after diagnosis, prior to starting treatment.

There are 15 residues in the CDR3. V lost 7 bases and J 6 bases, leaving 21 bases between the germline ends. Germline values: CDR1 SNHLY, CDR2 FYNNEI. The investigators isolated CD4+ and CD8+ cells by positive magnetic bead selection and checked their purity by flow cytometry. Notes on the study in general: No antigen targets were known for the expanded CD8+ clones.

Assay: immunoSEQ multiplex PCR; the TCRdb copy retains only in-frame clones and omits some. The data hold about 20,000 clones, with 82% observed a single time. The TCR was taken from an adult with rheumatoid arthritis. The rearrangement joins TRBV2 to TRBJ1-1; D gene unclear. What was sequenced was CD8+ T cells sorted from blood. The CDR3: CASTPPTTTHSEAFF. The CDR3, as DNA: TGTGCCAGCACTCCCCCTACCACCACCCATTCTGAAGCTTTCTTT.